Each of the 30 T cell receptor beta chains below was sequenced from the same sample in a study of T cells in Graves' hyperthyroidism and ophthalmopathy. Template material for amplifying TCR beta CDR3 regions consisted of RNA transcripts. In the first-round RT-PCR of the TCR CDR3, the HTBI primer set was used. TCRdb called the multiplex PCR reads again in MiXCR, with one record for every CDR3 protein. The sample lists more than 300,000 distinct CDR3 sequences, roughly 14% occurring once. Sequenced input: blood. Receptors originate from a woman aged 25 to 39 with Graves' ophthalmopathy.

About this clonotype itself: This clone may be a read error of a much larger clone one base away. The gene calls are TRBV7-2 and TRBJ2-7, with D possibly TRBD1 on 6 matching bases. The CDR3 loop spans 15 amino acids. Germline lookup yields CDR1 SGHTA and CDR2 FQGNSA. CDR3 DNA: TGTGCCAGCGGCTTAGAACAGGGAGTCGCCTACGAGCAGTACTTC. Its translation: CASGLEQGVAYEQYF.

This clonotype showed up many times. The rearrangement joins TRBV30 to TRBJ2-7; possibly TRBD1 for D (5 bases). This CDR3 region has 13 residues. V was clipped by 5 bases and J by 2 bases, with 13 bases between them. The V gene's germline CDR1 is GTSNPN and CDR2 SVGIG (reference sequence). CDR3 DNA: TGTGCCTGGGCTGGTGCAGGGACCTACGAGCAGTACTTC. Translated, it gives CAWAGAGTYEQYF.

Ten or more counts support this clonotype. The chain combines TRBV3-1 with TRBJ1-1; D uncertain. This CDR3 comprises 18 residues. Germline CDR1 and CDR2: LGHDT and YNNKEL (reference sequence). V gave up 1 base and J gave up 2 bases, with 20 bases separating them. The CDR3 reads CASSQVSDFRRINTEAFF. The CDR3 DNA follows: TGTGCCAGCAGCCAAGTTAGCGATTTCCGACGGATAAACACTGAAGCTTTCTTT.

In this sample, this clonotype turned up many times. The chain couples TRBV30 to TRBJ2-7; 8 nucleotides agree with TRBD1. Germline CDR1 reads GTSNPN; CDR2 reads SVGIG (reference sequence). V was clipped by 4 bases and J by 4 bases; unmatched bases: 3. The CDR3 has 12 amino acids. CDR3 in DNA: TGTGCCTGGACAGGGGGCGCTTACGAGCAGTACTTC. Its translation is CAWTGGAYEQYF.

In its sample, this clonotype was seen many times. The rearrangement joins TRBV29-1 to TRBJ1-2; 7 nucleotides agree with TRBD1. V gave up 0 bases and J gave up 7 bases; unmatched junction bases: 5. In germline, CDR1 is SQVTM, CDR2 ANQGSEA. This CDR3 comprises 13 residues. CDR3 loop: CSVEDHYRGGYTF. In nucleotides, the CDR3 is TGCAGCGTTGAAGATCATTACAGGGGTGGCTACACCTTC. Full variable domain (remainder filled in from reference TRBV29-1 and TRBJ1-2): SAVISQKPSRDICQRGTSLTIQCQVDSQVTMMFWYRQQPGQSLTLIATANQGSEATYESGFVIDKFPISRPNLTFSTLTVSNMSPEDSSIYLCSVEDHYRGGYTFGSGTRLTVV.

In its sample, this clonotype was seen a few times. The chain employs TRBV6-1 and TRBJ2-5; D not resolved. The V end lost 7 bases, the J end lost 4 bases, and 13 bases lay between the germline ends. The germline gives CDR1 MNHNS, CDR2 SASEGT. The length of the CDR3 is 13 residues. The CDR3 sequence: CASTQLSGETQYF. As DNA, the CDR3 is TGTGCCAGCACCCAATTGTCCGGAGAGACCCAGTACTTC.

This clonotype has a count of ten or more. The chain links TRBV5-1 to TRBJ1-1; D is unclear. Trimming shortened V by 3 bases and J by 0 bases, and 9 bases separated the two germline ends. The CDR3 covers 14 residues. Germline CDR1 SGHRS, CDR2 YFSETQ. The DNA of the CDR3 is TGCGCCAGCAGCTCCCTCTCCATGAACACTGAAGCTTTCTTT. It specifies CASSSLSMNTEAFF.

V is TRBV20-1 and J is TRBJ2-1; 8 positions agree with TRBD2. The CDR3 is 20 amino acids. V was pared by 6 bases and J by 1 base, with 23 bases of the junction left unmatched. From germline, CDR1 is DFQATT and CDR2 SNEGSKA (reference sequence). Here the CDR3 DNA reads TGCAGTGCCGGGGGGAACCCTCTGGACGCACGACTAGCGTCCTACAATGAGCAGTTCTTC. Protein sequence: CSAGGNPLDARLASYNEQFF.

This clonotype was picked up many times. V usage is TRBV5-1 and J usage is TRBJ1-2; D might be TRBD1 (6 bases). The CDR3 spans 15 residues. Germline-derived CDR1 and CDR2 are SGHRS and YFSETQ. Trimming cost V 3 bases and J 2 bases, with 14 bases left between them. CDR3 sequence: CASSYLGQMNYGYTF. Written as DNA, the CDR3 is TGCGCCAGCAGCTATCTGGGACAAATGAACTATGGCTACACCTTC.

The chain uses TRBV29-1 and TRBJ1-3; D uncertain. V lost 7 bases and J lost 8, with 9 bases in between. The CDR3 runs 10 residues. The germline gives CDR1 SQVTM, CDR2 ANQGSEA. The CDR3 sequence: CSAGSDTIYF. For the CDR3, the DNA is TGCAGCGCCGGGAGTGACACCATATATTTT. Supplemented by reference TRBV29-1 and TRBJ1-3, the full variable domain reads SAVISQKPSRDICQRGTSLTIQCQVDSQVTMMFWYRQQPGQSLTLIATANQGSEATYESGFVIDKFPISRPNLTFSTLTVSNMSPEDSSIYLCSAGSDTIYFGEGSWLTVV.

In this sample, this clonotype turned up many times. The J gene is TRBJ1-2, the V gene TRBV3-1; the match to TRBD1 covers 9 bases. The V segment lost 4 bases and the J segment 4 bases; nucleotides outside the gene matches: 7. Germline-derived CDR1 and CDR2 are LGHDT and YNNKEL (reference sequence). CDR3 size: 15 residues. The CDR3 region is CASSPRDRESYGYTF. CDR3 bases: TGTGCCAGCAGCCCCCGGGACAGGGAGAGCTATGGCTACACCTTC. Combining the CDR3 with reference TRBV3-1 and TRBJ1-2 gives the whole variable domain DTAVSQTPKYLVTQMGNDKSIKCEQNLGHDTMYWYKQDSKKFLKIMFSYNNKELIINETVPNRFSPKSPDKAHLNLHINSLELGDSAVYFCASSPRDRESYGYTFGSGTRLTVV.

This clonotype has ten or more counts. This sequence joins TRBV10-3 and TRBJ1-5; weak D call: TRBD1 (6 bases). This CDR3 is 13 amino acids long. Between the trimmed V and J ends, which lost 4 bases and 7 bases, there was a span of 11 bases. Looked up from germline, CDR1 is ENHRY and CDR2 is SYGVKD. The CDR3 DNA reads as TGTGCCATCAGTGCAGGACAGTTACAGCCCCAGCATTTT. It codes for CAISAGQLQPQHF.

V gene TRBV29-1 combines with J gene TRBJ1-1; D is perhaps TRBD1 (5 bases). V was pared by 0 bases and J by 1 base, with 9 bases between. This CDR3 contains 14 residues. Germline CDR1 and CDR2: SQVTM and ANQGSEA. The CDR3 loop is CSVEDTRANTEAFF. CDR3 bases: TGCAGCGTTGAAGATACCAGGGCGAACACTGAAGCTTTCTTT. The whole variable domain, remainder taken from reference TRBV29-1 and TRBJ1-1, is SAVISQKPSRDICQRGTSLTIQCQVDSQVTMMFWYRQQPGQSLTLIATANQGSEATYESGFVIDKFPISRPNLTFSTLTVSNMSPEDSSIYLCSVEDTRANTEAFFGQGTRLTVV.

This clonotype was counted many times. The junction and the germline gene differ at one end; a read error may be behind it. V usage is TRBV2 and J usage is TRBJ1-2, with D tentatively TRBD1 (5 bases). The germline V gene has CDR1 SNHLY and CDR2 FYNNEI. This CDR3 is built from 14 residues. The CDR3 DNA sequence: TGTGCCAGCAAGGCCGGGGACGTCGGCTATAGCTACACCTTC. The encoded protein is CASKAGDVGYSYTF.

This clonotype was recorded many times. This chain links TRBV18 with TRBJ1-3, with D tentatively TRBD1 (5 bases). There are 16 residues in the CDR3. V was trimmed by 3 bases and J by 0 bases, leaving 12 bases between them. Germline V CDR1 and CDR2: KGHSH, LQKENI. The CDR3 protein is CASSPGGANSGNTIYF. The CDR3 nucleotides read TGTGCCAGCTCACCGGGCGGGGCTAACTCTGGAAACACCATATATTTT.

This clonotype was seen repeatedly, ten times or more. This sequence joins TRBV18 and TRBJ2-7; a possible D gene is TRBD1 (6 bases). CDR1 is KGHSH and CDR2 is LQKENI in the germline V gene. Deletions cut 3 bases from V and 9 bases from J, with 18 bases between. The CDR3 consists of 14 residues. The CDR3, as DNA: TGTGCCAGCTCACCGGGTCCGGACAGTCTTGGGCAGTACTTC. Amino acid sequence: CASSPGPDSLGQYF.

This clonotype came up many times. V and J are TRBV2 and TRBJ1-2; D not resolved. Trimming removed 3 bases at V and 4 bases at J, with 27 bases between. The germline CDR1 and CDR2 sequences are SNHLY and FYNNEI. This CDR3 has 19 residues. CDR3 nucleotides: TGTGCCAGCAGTGAGTCTCAGCTGGGGTCCCGAAACCTAATCTATGGCTACACCTTC. Protein product: CASSESQLGSRNLIYGYTF.

The rearrangement links TRBV12-3 or TRBV12-4 to TRBJ1-1, with unresolved D. CDR3 length: 14 amino acids. V was clipped by 4 bases and J by 6 bases, with 15 bases between them. The chain's CDR3 is CASSSGARRAEAFF. The CDR3 DNA sequence: TGTGCCAGCAGTTCCGGCGCCCGGAGGGCTGAAGCTTTCTTT.

In this sample, this clonotype turned up many times. This chain joins TRBV18 and TRBJ1-4; D perhaps matches TRBD1 (5 bases). CDR3 length: 17 residues. V lost 1 base, J lost 5 bases, and 17 bases lay in between. Germline V CDR1 and CDR2: KGHSH, LQKENI. CDR3 DNA: TGTGCCAGCTCACCACAAGGGTCGGGGCAGCACAATGAAAAACTGTTTTTT. Protein product: CASSPQGSGQHNEKLFF.

The V gene is TRBV24-1, the J gene TRBJ2-2; the match to TRBD2 covers 12 bases. V shed 2 bases and J 6 bases; nucleotides not matched to a gene: 12. Looked up from germline, CDR1 is KGHDR and CDR2 is SFDVKD. The CDR3 sequence is 19 residues long. In DNA, the CDR3 is TGTGCCACCAGTGATTGGGCTAGCGGGGGGGCCGGTTACCCCGGGGAGCTGTTTTTT. This sequence encodes CATSDWASGGAGYPGELFF.

This clonotype was recorded many times. The chain joins TRBV7-9 to TRBJ1-1; no reliable D call. The length of the CDR3 is 15 residues. The V end lost 1 base, the J end lost 0 bases, and 9 bases lay between the germline ends. The germline CDR1 and CDR2 sequences are SEHNR and FQNEAQ (reference sequence). The CDR3 is CASSLVNTMNTEAFF. The CDR3 DNA sequence: TGTGCCAGCAGCTTAGTGAACACAATGAACACTGAAGCTTTCTTT.

This clonotype was detected many times. The gene calls are TRBV5-1 and TRBJ1-1; tentative D call: TRBD1 (6 bases). This CDR3 has 14 residues. Trimming removed 4 bases from V and 4 bases from J, with 14 bases in between. Looked up from germline, CDR1 is SGHRS and CDR2 is YFSETQ. The CDR3 sequence: CASSITGLSTEAFF. CDR3 coding DNA: TGCGCCAGCAGCATAACAGGGTTGTCCACTGAAGCTTTCTTT.

In this sample, this clonotype turned up many times. The rearrangement uses TRBV2 and TRBJ2-1; D is possibly TRBD2 (6 bases). This CDR3 has 15 residues. Germline CDR1 reads SNHLY; CDR2 reads FYNNEI. V was trimmed by 10 bases and J by 0 bases, leaving 16 bases between them. The CDR3 sequence: CATTRDSGSYNEQFF. The CDR3 nucleotides read TGTGCCACCACCCGGGACTCGGGCTCCTACAATGAGCAGTTCTTC. Supplemented by reference TRBV2 and TRBJ2-1, the full variable domain reads EPEVTQTPSHQVTQMGQEVILRCVPISNHLYFYWYRQILGQKVEFLVSFYNNEISEKSEIFDDQFSVERPDGSNFTLKIRSTKLEDSAMYFCATTRDSGSYNEQFFGPGTRLTVL.

The sample holds many counts of this clonotype. This chain joins TRBV6-2 or TRBV6-3 and TRBJ2-3; D gene uncertain. Trimming stripped 4 bases from V and 0 bases from J, with 11 bases between. CDR3 length: 15 residues. Looked up from germline, CDR1 is MNHEY and CDR2 is SVGEGT. CDR3: CASSSTPTSTDTQYF. As DNA, the CDR3 is TGTGCCAGCAGTTCTACGCCAACTAGCACAGATACGCAGTATTTT.

This clonotype came up many times. V gene TRBV11-1 combines with J gene TRBJ2-3; TRBD2 agrees at 8 bases. The ends lost 3 bases at V and 1 base at J; junction bases unmatched: 3. Germline-derived CDR1 and CDR2 are SGHAT and FQDESV (reference sequence). The length of the CDR3 is 15 residues. CDR3 sequence: CASSFAAGGTDTQYF. CDR3 nucleotides: TGTGCCAGCAGCTTCGCAGCGGGGGGCACAGATACGCAGTATTTT.

The gene calls are TRBV6-1 and TRBJ1-5; D might be TRBD1 (6 bases). CDR3 length: 13 amino acids. The V end lost 7 bases, the J end lost 8 bases, and 15 bases lay between the germline ends. CDR1 and CDR2 (germline): MNHNS, SASEGT. The CDR3 loop reads CASTGGASEPQHF. The CDR3 nucleotides read TGTGCCAGCACCGGGGGGGCGAGTGAGCCCCAGCATTTT.

This clonotype was seen ten or more times. This chain uses TRBV6-1 with TRBJ1-2, with D possibly matching TRBD1 (6 bases). CDR3 length: 18 residues. The V end lost 7 bases, the J end lost 4 bases, and 28 bases lay between the germline ends. From germline, CDR1 is MNHNS and CDR2 SASEGT. The CDR3 spells CASNEGAGGGRIFYGYTF. The CDR3 DNA sequence: TGTGCCAGCAACGAAGGTGCTGGTGGGGGGCGCATTTTCTATGGCTACACCTTC.

This clonotype was counted at least ten times. The CDR3 DNA sequence: TGTGCCAGCAGCCCGGGACAGGCGGGAGCTGAAGCTTTCTTT. Its protein is CASSPGQAGAEAFF. The rearrangement links TRBV7-9 to TRBJ1-1; 8 bases map to TRBD1. This CDR3 region has 14 residues. From germline, CDR1 is SEHNR and CDR2 FQNEAQ (reference sequence). Trimming at V came to 5 bases and at J to 6 bases, leaving 8 bases not matched to a gene.

V usage is TRBV6-2 or TRBV6-3 and J usage is TRBJ1-6; maybe TRBD1 (6 bases). V was clipped by 8 bases and J by 2 bases, with 10 bases between them. The CDR3 has 14 amino acids. The germline CDR1 and CDR2 sequences are MNHEY and SVGEGT. In DNA form, the CDR3 reads TGTGCCAGCTCGGACAGTACCTATAATTCACCCCTCCACTTT. Protein product: CASSDSTYNSPLHF.

V and J are TRBV6-5 and TRBJ2-7, with 7 bases aligning to TRBD1. The germline V gene has CDR1 MNHEY and CDR2 SVGAGI. The ends lost 0 bases at V and 4 bases at J; junction bases unmatched: 6. The CDR3 is 15 amino acids. The CDR3 loop reads CASSYSGTAIYEQYF. The CDR3 DNA sequence: TGTGCCAGCAGTTACTCCGGGACAGCCATTTACGAGCAGTACTTC.